Shown below are 25 T cell receptor beta chains from a single sample sequenced in a study of shared T cell receptors in the human thymus. Only in-frame clones appear in the TCRdb table, and some are missing; sequencing was by immunoSEQ multiplex PCR. The sample lists 700,000 or so clones; roughly 85% were seen once. The data were also submitted as part of a second study, on human thymus T cells.

The source material was thymocytes. These receptors all stem from a girl under three years old with a congenital heart defect.

The table lists this clone with a count of one. CDR3 DNA: TGTGCCTGGACGGGGGGGGACAGCCAGCGGGCTAACTATGGCTACACCTTC. Translating it yields CAWTGGDSQRANYGYTF. J is TRBJ1-2 and V is TRBV30; 7 bases map to TRBD1. The V segment lost 4 bases and the J segment 0 bases; nucleotides outside the gene matches: 14. The germline CDR1 and CDR2 sequences are GTSNPN and SVGIG (reference sequence). The CDR3 spans 17 residues.

For the CDR3, the DNA is TGTGCCAGCAGCCCCAACAGGGGGCTCAATTCACCCCTCCACTTT. Protein product: CASSPNRGLNSPLHF. This sequence joins TRBV27 and TRBJ1-6, with 9 bases that match TRBD1. Trimming removed 6 bases from V and 7 bases from J; junction bases left unmatched: 7. The CDR3 extends over 15 amino acids. Germline V lookup: CDR1 MNHEY, CDR2 SMNVEV (reference sequence).

CDR3 nucleotides: TGTGCCAGCAGCTTATCCCCCGGACAGGGTAATGAAAAACTGTTTTTT. Protein product: CASSLSPGQGNEKLFF. The chain links TRBV7-9 to TRBJ1-4; the match to TRBD1 covers 8 bases. The CDR3 length is 16 residues. Germline V gene lookup returns CDR1 SEHNR and CDR2 FQNEAQ (reference sequence). The V segment lost 2 bases and the J segment 4 bases; nucleotides outside the gene matches: 6.

The chain has TRBV14 and TRBJ2-3; D call uncertain. Germline lookup yields CDR1 SGHDN and CDR2 FVKESK. Trimming took off 7 bases at V and 0 bases at J, with 8 bases between the two ends. This CDR3 is built from 13 residues. CDR3 residues: CASTQSSTDTQYF. As DNA, the CDR3 is TGTGCCAGCACCCAGTCGAGCACAGATACGCAGTATTTT. The variable domain in full, completed from reference TRBV14 and TRBJ2-3, reads EAGVTQFPSHSVIEKGQTVTLRCDPISGHDNLYWYRRVMGKEIKFLLHFVKESKQDESGMPNNRFLAERTGGTYSTLKVQPAELEDSGVYFCASTQSSTDTQYFGPGTRLTVL.

The chain employs TRBV25-1 and TRBJ1-2; D may be TRBD1 (6 bases). Germline CDR1 reads MGHDK; CDR2 reads SYGVNS. This CDR3 region has 13 residues. The V and J ends lost 6 bases and 6 bases respectively, with 14 bases between them. This CDR3 is CASSPERGNGYTF. CDR3 in DNA: TGTGCCAGCAGCCCTGAGAGGGGGAATGGCTACACCTTC.

The rearrangement joins TRBV5-1 to TRBJ1-5, with 10 bases matching TRBD1. V lost 0 bases to trimming and J lost 2 bases; unmatched junction nucleotides: 5. CDR3 size: 17 residues. Germline V CDR1 and CDR2: SGHRS, YFSETQ. CDR3: CASSLGGQGMGNQPQHF. CDR3 bases: TGCGCCAGCAGCTTGGGGGGACAGGGGATGGGCAATCAGCCCCAGCATTTT.

CDR3 in DNA: TGTGCCAGCAGCTTAGGGGGTAGGGGCCCTGATGGCTACACCTTC. Its protein product is CASSLGGRGPDGYTF. The chain joins TRBV7-6 to TRBJ1-2, with a tentative D call TRBD1 (5 bases). The length of the CDR3 is 15 residues. Trimming removed 1 base at V and 6 bases at J, with 15 bases between. The V gene's germline CDR1 is SGHVS and CDR2 FNYEAQ. The variable domain in full, completed from reference TRBV7-6 and TRBJ1-2, reads GAGVSQSPRYKVTKRGQDVALRCDPISGHVSLYWYRQALGQGPEFLTYFNYEAQQDKSGLPNDRFSAERPEGSISTLTIQRTEQRDSAMYRCASSLGGRGPDGYTFGSGTRLTVV.

V is TRBV12-5 and J is TRBJ2-7, with 7 positions matching TRBD1. The CDR3 has 15 amino acids. V lost 6 bases to trimming and J lost 0 bases; unmatched junction nucleotides: 8. The V gene's germline CDR1 is LGHNT and CDR2 FRNRAP. CDR3 coding DNA: TGTGCTAGTGGGGATACCGGGACAGTCTCCTACGAGCAGTACTTC. Its protein product is CASGDTGTVSYEQYF.

The rearrangement links TRBV29-1 to TRBJ1-2, with 9 bases matching TRBD1. CDR1 is SQVTM, CDR2 ANQGSEA, per germline. After removal of 4 bases from V and 6 bases from J, the junction contained 9 bases not matched to a gene. The length of the CDR3 is 14 residues. The CDR3 spells CSVVEDRGKDGYTF. The CDR3 bases are TGCAGCGTTGTAGAGGACAGGGGAAAGGATGGCTACACCTTC.

This chain joins TRBV6-1 and TRBJ2-7; the match to TRBD1 covers 7 bases. The CDR3 is 16 residues long. Germline CDR1 MNHNS, CDR2 SASEGT. The junction had 10 bases not matched to a gene; V was cut back by 4 bases and J by 1 base. CDR3 coding DNA: TGTGCCAGCAGTGCAGTCAGGGGGACACTATCCTACGAGCAGTACTTC. Its translation is CASSAVRGTLSYEQYF.

The chain joins TRBV5-6 to TRBJ2-3, with 9 bases matching TRBD2. CDR3 length: 19 amino acids. The germline V gene encodes CDR1 SGHDT and CDR2 YYEEEE. V was pared by 4 bases and J by 3 bases, with 18 bases of the junction left unmatched. CDR3 sequence: CASSPIKLAGELLTDTQYF. In DNA form, the CDR3 reads TGTGCCAGCAGCCCGATCAAATTAGCGGGGGAGCTACTAACAGATACGCAGTATTTT.

The CDR3 here is CASSLDPQGNTEAFF. For the CDR3, the DNA is TGTGCCAGCAGCTTGGACCCCCAGGGGAACACTGAAGCTTTCTTT. The rearrangement joins TRBV7-9 to TRBJ1-1; D is perhaps TRBD1 (5 bases). The CDR3 has 15 residues. In germline, CDR1 is SEHNR, CDR2 FQNEAQ (reference sequence). Trimming pared 3 bases from V and 1 base from J, leaving 12 bases between.

This clone was observed a single time. The chain is built from TRBV28 and TRBJ2-7; D gene uncertain. The CDR3 has 12 residues. Germline V lookup: CDR1 MDHEN, CDR2 SYDVKM. V lost 2 bases, J lost 6 bases, and 8 bases lay in between. In DNA form, the CDR3 reads TGTGCCAGCAGTTTACCGGCGGCCGAGCAGTACTTC. Amino acids: CASSLPAAEQYF.

This chain uses TRBV9 with TRBJ1-6; TRBD1 matches 10 bases. The ends lost 4 bases at V and 7 bases at J; junction bases unmatched: 8. The CDR3 has 16 amino acids. The germline V gene encodes CDR1 SGDLS and CDR2 YYNGEE. CDR3 loop: CASSPRDRGDNSPLHF. DNA of the CDR3: TGTGCCAGCAGCCCTCGGGACAGGGGAGACAATTCACCCCTCCACTTT.

This chain links TRBV7-9 with TRBJ1-2; no definite D call. V lost 5 bases, J lost 4 bases, and 17 bases lay in between. Germline CDR1 reads SEHNR; CDR2 reads FQNEAQ (reference sequence). The CDR3 totals 15 residues. CDR3 residues: CASSPSTPRGYGYTF. CDR3 sequence (DNA): TGTGCCAGCAGCCCCTCGACTCCTCGGGGCTATGGCTACACCTTC.

This rearrangement joins TRBV6-1 to TRBJ1-5; 11 nucleotides line up with TRBD1. Germline V gene sequence: CDR1 MNHNS, CDR2 SASEGT. The CDR3 consists of 20 residues. V lost 4 bases, J lost 0 bases, and 14 bases stayed unmatched. The CDR3 region is CASSATTRDRGVYSNQPQHF. In nucleotides, the CDR3 is TGTGCCAGCAGTGCTACTACCCGGGACAGGGGGGTTTATAGCAATCAGCCCCAGCATTTT.

This chain uses TRBV5-4 with TRBJ1-2; the match to TRBD1 covers 7 bases. Germline CDR1 and CDR2: SGHNT and YYREEE (reference sequence). CDR3 length: 15 amino acids. The V and J ends lost 4 bases and 6 bases, in that order; junction bases with no gene match: 12. Written as DNA, the CDR3 is TGTGCCAGCAGCCAATGCCCCGGCAGGGGGGATGGCTACACCTTC. The encoded protein is CASSQCPGRGDGYTF. The full variable domain, rest sourced from reference TRBV5-4 and TRBJ1-2, is ETGVTQSPTHLIKTRGQQVTLRCSSQSGHNTVSWYQQALGQGPQFIFQYYREEENGRGNFPPRFSGLQFPNYSSELNVNALELDDSALYLCASSQCPGRGDGYTFGSGTRLTVV.

The gene calls are TRBV7-2 and TRBJ2-3; no clear D. The germline gives CDR1 SGHTA, CDR2 FQGNSA. CDR3 size: 12 residues. V lost 6 bases to trimming and J lost 5 bases, with 9 bases between them. CDR3 sequence (DNA): TGTGCCAGCAGGACCGGGTTAGATACGCAGTATTTT. It encodes CASRTGLDTQYF.

This chain uses TRBV19 with TRBJ1-4; D is unresolved. Germline V gene lookup returns CDR1 LNHDA and CDR2 SQIVND (reference sequence). V lost 3 bases, J lost 8 bases, and 22 bases lay in between. This CDR3 spans 17 amino acids. DNA of the CDR3: TGTGCCAGTAGTATGGGAAAAAAATGGCCGGGAGGGGAAAAACTGTTTTTT. Protein: CASSMGKKWPGGEKLFF. Drawing the rest from reference TRBV19 and TRBJ1-4, the complete variable domain is DGGITQSPKYLFRKEGQNVTLSCEQNLNHDAMYWYRQDPGQGLRLIYYSQIVNDFQKGDIAEGYSVSREKKESFPLTVTSAQKNPTAFYLCASSMGKKWPGGEKLFFGSGTQLSVL.

The genes are TRBV10-2 and TRBJ2-7; possibly TRBD1 for D (6 bases). Trimming removed 2 bases at V and 0 bases at J, with 17 bases between. Looked up from germline, CDR1 is WSHSY and CDR2 is SAAADI. The CDR3 contains 17 residues. For the CDR3, the DNA is TGCGCCAGCAGTGAGCCCCCAGGGGAGAGGAGCTCCTACGAGCAGTACTTC. Translated, it gives CASSEPPGERSSYEQYF.

The chain combines TRBV6-1 with TRBJ1-1; D is possibly TRBD1 (5 bases). Per the germline V gene, CDR1 is MNHNS and CDR2 is SASEGT. The CDR3 has 16 residues. V lost 1 base, J lost 4 bases, and 16 bases lay in between. The CDR3 coding sequence is TGTGCCAGCAGTGAAGTGGGCTGCGGGGACCCCACTGAAGCTTTCTTT. This encodes CASSEVGCGDPTEAFF.

V usage is TRBV5-1 and J usage is TRBJ2-1, with 9 bases identical to TRBD2. Trimming at V came to 4 bases and at J to 0 bases, leaving 14 bases not matched to a gene. Germline values: CDR1 SGHRS, CDR2 YFSETQ. The CDR3 runs to 19 residues. This CDR3 is CASSRPWAGGTLSYNEQFF. Here the CDR3 DNA reads TGCGCCAGCAGCCGTCCCTGGGCGGGGGGGACCCTCTCCTACAATGAGCAGTTCTTC. The full variable domain, its missing parts supplied by reference TRBV5-1 and TRBJ2-1, is KAGVTQTPRYLIKTRGQQVTLSCSPISGHRSVSWYQQTPGQGLQFLFEYFSETQRNKGNFPGRFSGRQFSNSRSEMNVSTLELGDSALYLCASSRPWAGGTLSYNEQFFGPGTRLTVL.

The table lists this clone with a few counts. The chain is built from TRBV6-6 and TRBJ1-2; 9 positions match TRBD1. Per germline, CDR1 MNHNY and CDR2 SVGAGI (reference sequence). The CDR3 sequence is 13 residues long. V was pared by 6 bases and J by 10 bases, with 9 bases of the junction left unmatched. Written as DNA, the CDR3 is TGTGCCAGCAGCCAGGCGGGGACAGGGCCCTACACCTTC. Translated: CASSQAGTGPYTF.

The chain couples TRBV15 to TRBJ2-1; D may be TRBD2 (6 bases). V lost 2 bases, J lost 2 bases, and 10 bases lay in between. CDR1 is LNHNV, CDR2 YYDKDF, per germline (reference sequence). This CDR3 spans 15 amino acids. The CDR3 loop reads CATSRRGYPYNEQFF. The CDR3 nucleotides are TGTGCCACCAGCAGACGGGGGTACCCCTACAATGAGCAGTTCTTC.

In its sample, this clone was seen once. The rearrangement links TRBV4-3 to TRBJ2-7, with 10 positions matching TRBD2. The CDR3 is 17 residues long. The trim removed 0 bases at V and 3 bases at J, leaving 8 bases unmatched. Germline CDR1 and CDR2: LGHNA and YSLEER. The chain's CDR3 is CASSQEFGLAGDYEQYF. In DNA, the CDR3 is TGCGCCAGCAGCCAAGAGTTTGGGCTAGCGGGGGACTACGAGCAGTACTTC.